This record covers a single TCR beta chain. Its antigen remains unidentified. TCRdb itself ran the 5' RACE reads through MiXCR, one entry per CDR3 protein. The sample yields about 66,000 distinct CDR3 sequences, 20% to 25% seen once. The data were taken from a study of early T cells in non-severe SARS-CoV-2 infection. Turning to the study itself: Investigators sequenced bulk RNA drawn from unsorted whole blood, and chains remained unpaired.

Whole-study results and caveats: Comparison of clonotypes with VDJdb favored anti-spike CD8 responses while missing private and CD4 specificities.

The sequencing used whole blood, collected at baseline. The source of this sequence is an adult who was a healthcare worker with PCR-confirmed SARS-CoV-2 infection or an uninfected control (not recorded which).

The CDR3 is CASSPTGGPQEKLFF. The CDR3 region has the DNA TGTGCCAGCAGCCCGACAGGGGGGCCGCAAGAAAAACTGTTTTTT. The chain is built from TRBV5-5 and TRBJ1-4, with 9 bases aligning to TRBD1. CDR1 is SGHKS, CDR2 YYEKEE, per germline (reference sequence). The CDR3 sequence is 15 residues long. With V trimmed by 4 bases and J by 8 bases, 9 bases remained unmatched.